This TCR beta chain comes out of a study of T-cell reconstitution after alpha-beta-depleted transplantation in children (dated by TCRdb to the mid-2010s). With regard to the full study: The study quantitatively tracked T-cell immune reconstitution after TCRalphabeta/CD19-depleted allogeneic hematopoietic cell transplantation in children using TCR repertoire profiling.

This clonotype has only a few counts. Its antigen has not been determined. The sample holds no much larger clone one base away, and base qualities are not on file. V is cut back by 8 bases and J by 2 bases, with 2 bases in the junction unmatched. The CDR3 has 13 amino acids, counting the end cysteine and phenylalanine. Only CDR3 DNA remains: 39 bases, in frame from the first base. From a lookup of the germline V gene (reference sequence), CDR1 and CDR2 are MNHEY and SMNVEV. Library method: PCR. Sequenced using an Illumina HiSeq 2500. To normalize quantification of the TCRbeta repertoire, the TCR libraries were built with molecular barcoding that relied on unique molecular identifiers. In-frame beta chains were kept once TCRdb had trimmed the public reads at Q25 with fastp and called clones with MiXCR. Duplicate CDR3 protein sequences are folded into a single record with the most common DNA and genes. Counted in this sample were about 540,000 distinct CDR3 sequences; about 16% of them appeared once. 3% to 4% of the sample is in the top ten clones.

This specimen consisted of PBMCs from the stem cell graft donor, obtained from the stem cell graft. This chain joins TRBV27 to TRBJ2-1, and TRBD1 aligns with 8 junction nucleotides. The clonotype comes from a human donor who donated a stem cell graft to a child with acute lymphoblastic leukemia. At the DNA level, the sequence is TGTGCCAGCGGACAGGGAGCCTACAATGAGCAGTTCTTC. Translated, it gives CASGQGAYNEQFF.